A single sample is the source of the 26 T cell receptor beta chains below, sequenced in a study of blood T cells in healthy people across ages. Using a J-beta primer mix together with a sample-barcoded 5' primer, a second PCR was run for about 6 to 12 cycles. TCRdb reprocessed the 5' RACE reads via MiXCR and lists one record per CDR3 protein. The profile shows 1.8 million or so distinct CDR3 sequences, about two fifths of them singletons. Sequenced material: blood. These receptors were obtained from a human donor in good health.

V and J are TRBV20-1 and TRBJ2-7, with 8 bases fitting TRBD2. In germline, CDR1 is DFQATT, CDR2 SNEGSKA (reference sequence). This CDR3 spans 15 amino acids. V lost 6 bases to trimming and J lost 0 bases; unmatched junction nucleotides: 10. The CDR3 is CSAHAGGGSSYEQYF. Here the CDR3 DNA reads TGCAGTGCGCATGCGGGCGGGGGGAGCTCCTACGAGCAGTACTTC.

The rearrangement uses TRBV7-2 and TRBJ2-6; tentatively, D is TRBD1 (5 bases). Germline loops: CDR1 SGHTA, CDR2 FQGNSA. Trimming pared 2 bases from V and 0 bases from J, leaving 17 bases between. CDR3 size: 19 residues. As DNA, the CDR3 is TGTGCCAGCAGCTTATACTATCTACAGGATTACTCTGGGGCCAACGTCCTGACTTTC. The encoded protein is CASSLYYLQDYSGANVLTF.

The CDR3 loop reads CASSTGQGTQGYTF. The CDR3 nucleotides read TGTGCCAGCAGCACGGGACAGGGAACTCAGGGCTACACCTTC. The chain employs TRBV13 and TRBJ1-2; TRBD1 matches 9 bases. The CDR3 spans 14 residues. V dropped 5 bases and J dropped 8; count of bases not matched to a gene: 9. Germline V CDR1 and CDR2: PRHDT, FYEKMQ (reference sequence).

The gene calls are TRBV29-1 and TRBJ2-5; D tentatively reads TRBD1 or TRBD2 (5 bases each). The CDR3 has 15 amino acids. From germline, CDR1 is SQVTM and CDR2 ANQGSEA. Trimming shortened V by 3 bases and J by 3 bases, and 17 bases separated the two germline ends. The CDR3 DNA is TGCAGCGTTGACGGCTCTTGGGGACCCAAAGAGACCCAGTACTTC. Encoded protein: CSVDGSWGPKETQYF.

This clonotype was seen a handful of times. J is TRBJ2-1 and V is TRBV5-1; a weak D match, TRBD1 (5 bases). V was shortened by 3 bases and J by 0 bases, with 13 bases between the two germline ends. The germline V gene has CDR1 SGHRS and CDR2 YFSETQ. The CDR3 sequence is 16 residues long. The CDR3 spells CASSSSRAVSYNEQFF. The CDR3 DNA reads TGCGCCAGCAGCTCAAGCAGGGCCGTCTCCTACAATGAGCAGTTCTTC.

The chain is built from TRBV7-2 and TRBJ1-1; D is possibly TRBD1 (6 bases). Looked up from germline, CDR1 is SGHTA and CDR2 is FQGNSA. The CDR3 has 15 amino acids. Trimming pared 5 bases from V and 2 bases from J, leaving 15 bases between. CDR3 loop: CASSPRWTANTEAFF. CDR3 bases: TGTGCCAGCAGCCCTCGCTGGACAGCCAACACTGAAGCTTTCTTT.

This sequence joins TRBV7-2 and TRBJ2-1; D not resolved. Trimming left V 6 bases short and J 0 bases short, with 18 bases between. Per the germline V gene, CDR1 is SGHTA and CDR2 is FQGNSA. The CDR3 consists of 17 residues. The CDR3 here is CASRLRRAGYSYNEQFF. In DNA form, the CDR3 reads TGTGCCAGCAGATTACGACGGGCAGGCTACTCCTACAATGAGCAGTTCTTC.

This clonotype was seen a few times. CDR3 nucleotide sequence: TGTGCCAGCAGCATAGGAGGGACAGGTCCCGACGAGCAGTACTTC. This codes for CASSIGGTGPDEQYF. The rearrangement links TRBV11-1 to TRBJ2-4; 8 bases align to TRBD1. The J call could be wrong; TRBJ2-7 is a better fit for the DNA end. The CDR3 sequence is 15 residues long. Germline V gives CDR1 SGHAT, CDR2 FQDESV (reference sequence).

The chain links TRBV7-6 to TRBJ2-1, with D tentatively TRBD1 (6 bases). The CDR3 is made up of 16 amino acids. Trimming pared 5 bases from V and 6 bases from J, leaving 20 bases between. Per the germline V gene, CDR1 is SGHVS and CDR2 is FNYEAQ. The DNA of the CDR3 is TGTGCCAGCAGCCCACTAGAGTACCAGGGGAGCAATGAGCAGTTCTTC. Translated: CASSPLEYQGSNEQFF.

V is TRBV7-2 and J is TRBJ2-3; 8 bases line up with TRBD2. J gave up 2 bases and V 4 bases, and 14 bases lay outside the gene matches. Germline lookup yields CDR1 SGHTA and CDR2 FQGNSA. The CDR3 is 18 residues long. CDR3 in DNA: TGTGCCAGCAGCTCATCCCACCCAGCGGGGGTGACCACAGATACGCAGTATTTT. It is translated as CASSSSHPAGVTTDTQYF.

This clonotype occurred a few times. The genes are TRBV27 and TRBJ2-7, with D possibly being TRBD1 (6 bases). From germline, CDR1 is MNHEY and CDR2 SMNVEV (reference sequence). The CDR3 extends over 13 amino acids. V dropped 8 bases and J dropped 0 bases, with 11 bases sitting between them. The CDR3 sequence is CASSWGRSYEQYF. The CDR3 nucleotides read TGTGCCAGCTCCTGGGGGCGCTCCTACGAGCAGTACTTC.

The CDR3 sequence: CASRPRGSVGEKLFF. The CDR3 DNA reads TGTGCCAGCAGACCACGAGGTTCGGTAGGCGAAAAACTGTTTTTT. This chain links TRBV7-2 with TRBJ1-4; no clear D. The germline V gene encodes CDR1 SGHTA and CDR2 FQGNSA. The CDR3 totals 15 residues. Trimming shortened V by 6 bases and J by 8 bases, and 19 bases separated the two germline ends.

This clonotype has only a few counts. This rearrangement joins TRBV6-5 to TRBJ2-7, with no clear D. Trimming removed 6 bases at V and 2 bases at J, with 14 bases between. The CDR3 totals 14 residues. CDR1 is MNHEY and CDR2 is SVGAGI in the germline V gene. CDR3 nucleotides: TGTGCCAGCAGGAGGAACTTTCGTACCTACGAGCAGTACTTC. This gives the protein CASRRNFRTYEQYF.

This chain connects TRBV12-3 or TRBV12-4 to TRBJ1-5; 7 bases line up with TRBD1. The CDR3 extends over 15 amino acids. V gave up 6 bases and J gave up 2 bases; unmatched junction bases: 7. CDR3 region: CASSPPGTGNQPQHF. The CDR3 DNA follows: TGTGCCAGCAGCCCCCCCGGGACAGGCAATCAGCCCCAGCATTTT.

The rearrangement joins TRBV18 to TRBJ2-2; either TRBD1 or TRBD2 may fit D (5 bases each). Germline V gives CDR1 KGHSH, CDR2 LQKENI. Trimming left V 4 bases short and J 0 bases short, with 12 bases between. The CDR3 contains 16 residues. The CDR3 spells CASSRSGRTNTGELFF. The CDR3 coding sequence is TGTGCCAGCTCACGATCGGGACGGACGAACACCGGGGAGCTGTTTTTT.

This chain links TRBV5-6 with TRBJ2-3; D uncertain. V was trimmed by 6 bases and J by 0 bases, leaving 14 bases between them. This CDR3 is built from 15 residues. Germline V gene sequence: CDR1 SGHDT, CDR2 YYEEEE. CDR3 in amino acids: CASILGVSSTDTQYF. CDR3 sequence (DNA): TGTGCCAGCATCCTAGGAGTATCAAGCACAGATACGCAGTATTTT.

This clonotype was counted only a few times. The chain links TRBV15 to TRBJ2-5, with D perhaps given as TRBD1 or TRBD2 (5 bases each). The CDR3 extends over 13 amino acids. Germline CDR1 reads LNHNV; CDR2 reads YYDKDF (reference sequence). V was shortened by 5 bases and J by 5 bases, with 12 bases between the two germline ends. As DNA, the CDR3 is TGTGCCACCAGCGCGGGCCACAGGGAGACCCAGTACTTC. Translated, it gives CATSAGHRETQYF.

This clonotype was observed a few times. This chain connects TRBV5-6 to TRBJ2-3; D is ambiguous. V was trimmed by 4 bases and J by 4 bases, leaving 16 bases between them. Germline CDR1 and CDR2: SGHDT and YYEEEE. The CDR3 is made up of 15 amino acids. This CDR3 is CASSPPPPGADTQYF. The DNA of the CDR3 is TGTGCCAGCAGCCCCCCGCCTCCTGGGGCAGATACGCAGTATTTT.

The chain has TRBV4-3 and TRBJ2-1; TRBD2 is a possible D gene (5 bases). Germline V gene data show CDR1 as LGHNA and CDR2 as YSLEER. The CDR3 loop spans 14 amino acids. Trimming left V 3 bases short and J 7 bases short, with 13 bases between. CDR3 protein: CASSHLSEGNEQFF. As DNA, the CDR3 is TGCGCCAGCAGCCATCTTTCCGAGGGTAATGAGCAGTTCTTC.

The V call is TRBV21-1, the J call TRBJ2-3. TRBV21-1 is listed as a pseudogene. CDR3 length: 13 residues. As DNA, the CDR3 is TGTGCCAGCCTCAGCTACTTCACAGATACGCAGTATTTT. It encodes CASLSYFTDTQYF.

V is TRBV5-6 and J is TRBJ2-1, with 11 bases matching TRBD1. Germline values: CDR1 SGHDT, CDR2 YYEEEE. The CDR3 totals 16 residues. The V and J ends lost 4 bases and 9 bases, in that order; junction bases with no gene match: 12. The CDR3 DNA sequence: TGTGCCAGCAGCGATACCGGGACAGGGGGGTTCGGTGAGCAGTTCTTC. It translates to CASSDTGTGGFGEQFF.

A few counts support this clonotype. J is TRBJ2-1 and V is TRBV20-1, with a tentative D call TRBD1 (5 bases). CDR1 is DFQATT, CDR2 SNEGSKA, per germline (reference sequence). V was clipped by 6 bases and J by 7 bases, with 7 bases between them. The CDR3 is made up of 10 amino acids. The chain's CDR3 is CSAAGNEQFF. The CDR3 nucleotides read TGCAGTGCCGCAGGGAATGAGCAGTTCTTC.

The chain employs TRBV20-1 and TRBJ2-3, with a weak D call TRBD2 (5 bases). Germline lookup yields CDR1 DFQATT and CDR2 SNEGSKA (reference sequence). The V end lost 3 bases, the J end lost 5 bases, and 9 bases lay between the germline ends. CDR3 size: 12 residues. In DNA form, the CDR3 reads TGCAGTGCTAGCCTACTAGGAGATACGCAGTATTTT. It codes for CSASLLGDTQYF.

This clonotype was observed at least ten times. This chain uses TRBV7-2 with TRBJ2-7, with 7 positions matching TRBD1. There are 16 residues in the CDR3. Germline V gives CDR1 SGHTA, CDR2 FQGNSA. J lost 6 bases, V lost 1 base, and 12 bases had no gene match. CDR3 protein: CASSLGPDHRGTEQYF. In nucleotides, the CDR3 is TGTGCCAGCAGCTTAGGGCCCGATCACAGGGGAACCGAGCAGTACTTC.

The chain combines TRBV20-1 with TRBJ1-5, with D tentatively TRBD1 (5 bases). The CDR3 has 14 amino acids. The germline V gene has CDR1 DFQATT and CDR2 SNEGSKA (reference sequence). V was trimmed by 5 bases and J by 2 bases, leaving 13 bases between them. CDR3 residues: CSAQPGGGNQPQHF. The CDR3 DNA is TGCAGTGCTCAACCGGGGGGGGGCAATCAGCCCCAGCATTTT.

V gene TRBV12-3 or TRBV12-4 combines with J gene TRBJ1-2; D remains ambiguous. The CDR3 totals 11 residues. Trimming stripped 1 base from V and 13 bases from J, with 10 bases between. As DNA, the CDR3 is TGTGCCAGCAGTTTAGGATCGGCCGGCACCTTC. Translation: CASSLGSAGTF.